Sequencing of this T cell receptor (beta chain) was carried out in a study of shared clonotypes between healthy human individuals (dated by TCRdb to about 2020). For the study in its entirety: Two women and three men aged 18 to 49 years were included in the cohort. Per donor, leukapheresis produced somewhere between about 0.94 and 9 billion PBMCs. Per donor, three plates each were used for CD4 naive and CD4 memory, two for CD8 naive, and one for CD8 memory. Different laboratories and diverse techniques were used to prepare libraries and sequence TCR repertoires, to increase sequencing depth and limit assay-specific biases. The study deeply sequenced blood TCR repertoires of about 5 healthy adults to estimate repertoire size and the extent of clonotype sharing between individuals. Points the paper makes about the study in general: The small number of donors limited the genetic and exposure-history diversity represented. Sampling was limited to blood, and TCR repertoires in tissue likely differ from TCR repertoires in blood. Clonotypes shared by all four sorted-subset donors showed higher generation probabilities than non-shared clonotypes. About 5% of naive CD4, 3.5% of naive CD8, 2% to 2.5% of memory CD4, and approximately 0.4% of memory CD8 clonotypes were shared across a few donors. Based on pairwise subsampling, the degree of clonotype sharing among donors was expected to be affected by sequencing depth. Naive subsets generally had larger estimated clonotype richness than memory subsets did. Rarefaction of sorted-subset datasets indicated incomplete sequencing despite the large sequencing depth.

The donors were healthy, HIV-negative adults who had no recently reported acute infections or vaccinations. Only Caucasian adults living in Nashville, Tennessee, USA were represented among the donors. CD4+ T cells were enriched by magnetic negative selection; naive cells were then positively selected on CD45RA, and the negative fraction formed the memory subset. Blood was obtained by leukapheresis, after which PBMCs were separated by Ficoll-Histopaque density gradient centrifugation and cryopreserved in liquid nitrogen vapor phase. Analytical flow cytometry was used to check the purity and quantity of every magnetically sorted T cell population. Each sorted fraction had its genomic DNA isolated and then quantified by UV absorbance on a Nanodrop 2000c. Inclusive of the bounding cysteine and phenylalanine, the CDR3 is 12 residues long. CDR3 DNA only is kept here, 36 bases in frame from base 1. As encoded in the germline V gene, CDR1 is MNHEY while CDR2 is SVGAGI. The junction shows trimming of 5 bases on V and 5 bases on J, plus 6 bases between the germline ends.

TCR CDR3 regions were amplified from genomic DNA by multiplex PCR using the deep immunoSEQ assay. Extracted genomic DNA from each cell subset was spread evenly across all wells of several immunoSEQ 96-well plates, with each plate serving as a replicate. For sorted subsets, each replicate PCR was loaded with approximately 190 ng genomic DNA, equivalent to about 30,000 T cell genomes. The purified libraries were quantified using a Qubit 3.0 fluorometer, sized with a Bioanalyzer 2100, and then quantified again using the KAPA Library Quantification kit. Each immunoSEQ 96-well plate was sequenced on its own single-read 150-cycle Illumina NextSeq 550 flow cell. The paper's processing steps were these. The immunoSEQ output contained only junctional sequences without quality scores, so filtering could not match that applied to full-length reads. Sequences were annotated with PyIR, a Python wrapper for IgBLAST v1.9, using IMGT germline references to assign V/J genes and CDR3. Reads were removed for weak V/J assignments (E-value above 1e-6), missing CDR3, stop codons, out-of-frame junctions, or ambiguous translated residues. V3J clonotypes were defined by identical inferred V gene, J gene, and CDR3 amino acid sequence. The percentage overlap between two repertoires was calculated by dividing the number of shared unique clonotypes by the size of the smaller repertoire. Three approaches were used to assess repertoire richness: RTK rarefaction, the Chao1 estimator, and Recon v2.1 estimates of unobserved clonotypes. For all TCRbeta clonotypes obtained by the gDNA method from a few donors, generation probabilities were computed with OLGA. The immuneACCESS repertoire file appears here via TCRdb, limited to in-frame rearrangements. These files lack a portion of the clones; in checked studies, under half of the deficit traces to unresolved V genes, and the cause of the others is not known. V and J calls and clone size are as listed in that table; D and trimming were resolved from the DNA. The sample data list about 2 million clones, and around 95% of these were observed just once. The ten largest clones take up about 0.13% of the sample.

A word on this clone: The antigen it recognizes is unknown. There are no base qualities to consult, and no much larger clone falls within one base. Other DNA sequences in the sample encode the same CDR3.

This receptor chain uses TRBV6-5 and TRBJ1-4; no D gene is confidently identified. The specimen was naive CD4+ T cells sorted from blood. The cell subset or site label of this sample denotes: CD45RA+ positively selected. The clonotype comes from a man between 18 and 29 years old in good health. In nucleotide form, the sequence is TGTGCCAGCAGTCGAGGGAATGAAAAACTGTTTTTT. This encodes CASSRGNEKLFF.